This T cell receptor (beta chain) emerged from a study of tumor and adjacent non-tumor tissue in lung cancer. Study-level information: Histology: 12 adenocarcinoma, a couple of squamous cell carcinoma, 1 small cell lung cancer. Patients were aged about 30 to 80, ten or so men and about 5 women, stage I to III.

The library came from three nested PCR rounds adapted from ARM-PCR protocols. Each CDR3 protein gets one entry after TCRdb re-called the multiplex PCR reads with MiXCR. The sample has roughly 65,000 distinct CDR3 sequences, approximately 63% seen once. Note on this clonotype: The antigen is unknown. A read error may produce the germline difference seen at one junction end.

No cell sorting was done before RNA was extracted from the tissue. Between August and November 2014, newly diagnosed, chemotherapy-naive lung cancer patients underwent thoracic surgery in China. Study results and limitations: Patients with more diverse tumor TCRs had worse survival.

Germline CDR1 MNHNS, CDR2 SASEGT. This CDR3 comprises 13 residues. The V gene is TRBV6-1, the J gene TRBJ2-2; 7 nucleotides match TRBD2. Sequencing was performed on lung tumor tissue. The TCR sequence derives from a man aged 45-65 years with non-small cell lung cancer. CDR3 DNA sequence: TGTGCCAGCAGTGACTGGAGAGGGCGGGAGCTGTCTTTT. This codes for CASSDWRGRELSF.